The 6 T cell receptor beta chains given below trace back to one sample, sequenced in a study of technical replicates of blood from a handful of donors. Sequencing used immunoSEQ multiplex PCR; TCRdb keeps in-frame clones, though not all of them. The sample has more than 90,000 clones; about 96% are singletons. Sequences were obtained from T cells isolated from PBMCs. Source of these receptors: a human donor in good health.

This sequence joins TRBV28 and TRBJ2-1; 7 positions match TRBD2. CDR3 length: 13 residues. V was clipped by 7 bases and J by 6 bases; unmatched bases: 6. Looked up from germline, CDR1 is MDHEN and CDR2 is SYDVKM. The chain's CDR3 is CASTKSGINEQFF. The CDR3 DNA reads TGTGCCAGCACTAAAAGCGGGATCAATGAGCAGTTCTTC.

This chain links TRBV28 with TRBJ1-2; 7 positions match TRBD1. V trimming: 2 bases; J trimming: 5 bases; junction bases outside the gene matches: 14. The CDR3 runs 17 residues. Germline assignment: CDR1 MDHEN and CDR2 SYDVKM. The DNA for the CDR3 is TGTGCCAGCAGTTTAGGGACAACAGGGGATCTTTTATATGGCTACACCTTC. It translates to CASSLGTTGDLLYGYTF.

V usage is TRBV4-2 and J usage is TRBJ2-7; 7 bases match TRBD1. The germline V gene has CDR1 LGHNA and CDR2 YNFKEQ. After removal of 5 bases from V and 2 bases from J, the junction contained 9 bases not matched to a gene. The CDR3 sequence is 15 residues long. The CDR3 bases are TGTGCCAGCAGCTTAGGCAGGGACAGACCCTACGAGCAGTACTTC. As protein: CASSLGRDRPYEQYF.

CDR3 bases: TGTGCCAGTAGTACCACTAGCAATGAGCAGTTCTTC. Translated, it gives CASSTTSNEQFF. This chain joins TRBV19 and TRBJ2-1; maybe TRBD2 (5 bases). The CDR3 contains 12 residues. The V gene's germline CDR1 is LNHDA and CDR2 SQIVND (reference sequence). Trimming stripped 4 bases from V and 6 bases from J, with 7 bases between. The complete variable domain, with remaining parts taken from reference TRBV19 and TRBJ2-1, reads DGGITQSPKYLFRKEGQNVTLSCEQNLNHDAMYWYRQDPGQGLRLIYYSQIVNDFQKGDIAEGYSVSREKKESFPLTVTSAQKNPTAFYLCASSTTSNEQFFGPGTRLTVL.

V and J are TRBV6-1 and TRBJ1-3; 8 nucleotides match TRBD1. This CDR3 comprises 15 residues. Germline CDR1 MNHNS, CDR2 SASEGT. V gave up 0 bases and J gave up 4 bases; unmatched junction bases: 2. The CDR3 sequence is CASSEARTGGNTIYF. The CDR3 nucleotides are TGTGCCAGCAGTGAAGCCAGGACAGGGGGAAACACCATATATTTT.

This clone came up once. J is TRBJ1-2 and V is TRBV29-1, with no clear D. The CDR3 has 13 residues. Trimming removed 1 base at V and 0 bases at J, with 6 bases between. Germline assignment: CDR1 SQVTM and CDR2 ANQGSEA. The CDR3 region has the DNA TGCAGCGTTGAAGGGGAGACTAACTATGGCTACACCTTC. Amino acids: CSVEGETNYGYTF.